What follows are 17 T cell receptor beta chains derived from one specimen sequenced in a study of T-cell reconstitution after alpha-beta-depleted transplantation in children. Molecular barcoding with unique molecular identifiers was used for the TCRbeta library. TCRdb used MiXCR to reprocess the PCR reads, holding one entry per CDR3 protein. The profile covers hundreds of thousands of distinct CDR3 sequences, with 13% appearing a single time and 2.2% taken by the ten largest. The sample was PBMCs, mostly from graft donor cells, taken 360 days after TCRalphabeta/CD19-depleted stem cell transplant. All receptors derive from a male patient aged 10 to 17 who had a stem cell transplant for acute myeloid leukemia, so the T cells may come from the graft donor.

This clonotype came up a few times. The CDR3 reads CASSHTGIAKNIQYF. The CDR3 DNA reads as TGTGCCAGCAGCCATACAGGGATAGCCAAAAACATTCAGTACTTC. This chain links TRBV7-2 with TRBJ2-4, with D perhaps matching TRBD1 (6 bases). The germline gives CDR1 SGHTA, CDR2 FQGNSA. Trimming removed 5 bases from V and 0 bases from J, with 11 bases in between. The CDR3 extends over 15 amino acids.

The chain recombines TRBV6-2 or TRBV6-3 with TRBJ2-7, with D perhaps TRBD1 (5 bases). CDR1 is MNHEY and CDR2 is SVGEGT in the germline V gene. Between the trimmed V and J ends, which lost 2 bases and 3 bases, there was a span of 8 bases. The CDR3 totals 13 residues. CDR3 coding DNA: TGTGCCAGCAGTTACCTGACAGACTACGAGCAGTACTTC. Amino acids: CASSYLTDYEQYF.

This clonotype has at least ten counts. The chain links TRBV15 to TRBJ2-7, with no clear D. V lost 1 base and J 1 base, leaving 8 bases between the germline ends. CDR3 length: 14 residues. Germline assignment: CDR1 LNHNV and CDR2 YYDKDF (reference sequence). The CDR3 nucleotides are TGTGCCACCAGCAGAGTATCCTGGTCCTACGAGCAGTACTTC. It specifies CATSRVSWSYEQYF.

The V gene is TRBV6-2 or TRBV6-3, the J gene TRBJ2-1, with D unclear. CDR3 length equals 12 residues. The germline gives CDR1 MNHEY, CDR2 SVGEGT. V dropped 6 bases and J dropped 6 bases, with 9 bases sitting between them. CDR3 sequence reads: CASRGLPNEQFF. The CDR3 DNA follows: TGTGCCAGCAGGGGATTACCCAATGAGCAGTTCTTC.

The chain joins TRBV29-1 to TRBJ2-6; D might be TRBD2 (5 bases). The CDR3 totals 16 residues. The V end lost 5 bases, the J end lost 2 bases, and 16 bases lay between the germline ends. Germline V gene sequence: CDR1 SQVTM, CDR2 ANQGSEA. CDR3 region: CSVRGGISPGANVLTF. CDR3 in DNA: TGCAGCGTTCGAGGAGGAATTTCCCCTGGGGCCAACGTCCTGACTTTC.

This chain joins TRBV5-1 and TRBJ2-3; D perhaps matches TRBD2 (6 bases). From germline, CDR1 is SGHRS and CDR2 YFSETQ. The CDR3 extends over 14 amino acids. V was clipped by 0 bases and J by 7 bases, with 12 bases between them. The CDR3 spells CASSLARESNTQYF. CDR3 coding DNA: TGCGCCAGCAGCTTGGCGCGGGAAAGTAATACGCAGTATTTT.

Notes on this clonotype: A junction end diverges from the germline sequence, so it may reflect a read error. The gene calls are TRBV12-3 or TRBV12-4 and TRBJ2-3; TRBD2 matches 8 bases. The CDR3 is 17 amino acids. The CDR3 loop is CASSDLTPAGEGDTQNF. The CDR3 nucleotides read TGTGCCAGCAGTGATCTAACCCCAGCGGGAGAGGGAGATACGCAGAATTTT.

This clonotype was seen ten or more times. This rearrangement joins TRBV20-1 to TRBJ2-1, with 14 bases lining up with TRBD2. V shed 6 bases, J shed 6 bases, and the junction held 16 bases outside the gene matches. Germline values: CDR1 DFQATT, CDR2 SNEGSKA (reference sequence). This CDR3 contains 18 residues. The CDR3 bases are TGCAGTGCCCAACGGCTCCCCCAGACTAGCGGGAGGGTCAATGAGCAGTTCTTC. As protein: CSAQRLPQTSGRVNEQFF.

This clonotype has only a few counts. The chain recombines TRBV5-1 with TRBJ2-7; 11 bases agree with TRBD1. CDR3 length: 17 residues. Germline CDR1 is SGHRS and CDR2 is YFSETQ. Losses at the gene ends were 2 bases for V and 4 bases for J; bases not matched to a gene: 11. The chain's CDR3 is CASSLKSGTGGFYEQYF. The CDR3 DNA follows: TGCGCCAGCAGCTTAAAGTCGGGGACAGGGGGTTTTTACGAGCAGTACTTC.

CDR3: CSVVLPGRVNQPQHF. The CDR3 DNA sequence: TGCAGCGTTGTCCTACCGGGACGGGTAAATCAGCCCCAGCATTTT. The chain is built from TRBV29-1 and TRBJ1-5; possible D gene TRBD1, 5 bases. CDR3 size: 15 residues. In germline, CDR1 is SQVTM, CDR2 ANQGSEA. Deletions cut 4 bases from V and 4 bases from J, with 17 bases between.

This clonotype was seen only a few times. V is TRBV12-3 or TRBV12-4 and J is TRBJ1-4; D is ambiguous. Trimming left V 1 base short and J 3 bases short, with 9 bases between. This CDR3 comprises 15 residues. The CDR3 here is CASSLDGKSNEKLFF. The CDR3 region has the DNA TGTGCCAGCAGTTTAGACGGAAAATCTAATGAAAAACTGTTTTTT.

DNA for the CDR3: TGCGCCAGCAGCCCAGGAGGGCTAGCGGGAGGAAGGAGGAATGAGCAGTTCTTC. Protein sequence: CASSPGGLAGGRRNEQFF. This chain joins TRBV4-3 and TRBJ2-1; 11 positions agree with TRBD2. Germline V gene data show CDR1 as LGHNA and CDR2 as YSLEER. Germline trimming cut 4 bases from V and 7 bases from J; bases unmatched to any gene: 15. CDR3 length equals 18 residues.

The rearrangement links TRBV28 to TRBJ1-1; the D is unclear. This CDR3 is built from 12 residues. Germline-derived CDR1 and CDR2 are MDHEN and SYDVKM. V lost 4 bases and J 2 bases, leaving 5 bases between the germline ends. The CDR3 spells CASSSRNTEAFF. In nucleotides, the CDR3 is TGTGCCAGCAGTTCCAGAAACACTGAAGCTTTCTTT.

This sequence joins TRBV5-1 and TRBJ2-2, with 13 bases fitting TRBD2. Germline CDR1 SGHRS, CDR2 YFSETQ. The CDR3 has 16 amino acids. Germline trimming cut 4 bases from V and 6 bases from J; bases unmatched to any gene: 6. The CDR3 DNA sequence: TGCGCCAGCAGCGCGGGACTAGCGGGAATGGCCGGGGAGCTGTTTTTT. Translated: CASSAGLAGMAGELFF.

This clonotype was recorded at least ten times. The chain links TRBV7-9 to TRBJ2-7, with 8 bases that match TRBD1. Germline V CDR1 and CDR2: SEHNR, FQNEAQ (reference sequence). J gave up 2 bases and V 5 bases, and 8 bases lay outside the gene matches. CDR3 length: 15 amino acids. CDR3 residues: CASSHADRAPYEQYF. The CDR3 region has the DNA TGTGCCAGCAGCCACGCGGACAGGGCTCCCTACGAGCAGTACTTC.

This clonotype was detected ten times or more. The chain has TRBV14 and TRBJ2-1, with TRBD1 matching over 7 bases. V dropped 5 bases and J dropped 4; count of bases not matched to a gene: 8. CDR3 size: 15 residues. Germline CDR1 reads SGHDN; CDR2 reads FVKESK. This CDR3 reads CASSWNRGSYNEQFF. The CDR3 region has the DNA TGTGCCAGCAGCTGGAACAGGGGTAGTTACAATGAGCAGTTCTTC.

The chain employs TRBV5-5 and TRBJ2-7; 7 bases fit TRBD2. This CDR3 has 14 amino acids. V lost 7 bases to trimming and J lost 0 bases; unmatched junction nucleotides: 7. Germline CDR1 SGHKS, CDR2 YYEKEE (reference sequence). DNA of the CDR3: TGTGCCAGCGGACCCCTAGCGGTCTCCTACGAGCAGTACTTC. The encoded protein is CASGPLAVSYEQYF.